The present TCR beta chain was sequenced within a study of T cells in tumors after PD-1 blockade. Study-wide context: Each patient got pembrolizumab 200 mg every 3 weeks or cemiplimab 350 mg every 2 weeks. During anti-PD-1 treatment, some patients continued daily vismodegib 150 mg. Study-wide results and caveats: Some novel exhausted tumor clones appeared in pre-treatment blood, suggesting peripheral recruitment.

Input was roughly 600 ng to 6,004 ng of genomic DNA from tumor or blood. Assay: immunoSEQ multiplex PCR; the TCRdb copy retains only in-frame clones and omits some. This sample has about 59,000 clones, with around 80% found just once. About this clone: Antigen unknown.

The ends lost 7 bases at V and 0 bases at J; junction bases unmatched: 6. CDR1 and CDR2 from the germline V gene are SNHLY and FYNNEI. The CDR3 covers 15 residues. The chain carries TRBV2 and TRBJ2-3; 8 bases agree with TRBD1. This clonotype originated in a human donor with basal cell carcinoma. Sequencing was performed on PBMCs, taken before anti-PD-1 treatment. CDR3 amino acids: CASKGQGLSTDTQYF. As DNA, the CDR3 is TGTGCCAGCAAAGGACAGGGCCTAAGCACAGATACGCAGTATTTT.